The entry that follows covers one T cell receptor beta chain sequence. The germline CDR1 and CDR2 sequences are MDHEN and SYDVKM. Germline trimming cut 3 bases from V and 12 bases from J; bases unmatched to any gene: 9. The CDR3 consists of 13 residues. This sample was taken from a study of blood T cell repertoires in COVID-19. At the level of the study: COVID-19 samples from acute and convalescent phases originated in the United States, Italy and Spain. Sources were T cells, B-cell-depleted T cells, or PBMCs; the material itself was cDNA or gDNA.

Clones were sequenced by immunoSEQ multiplex PCR, and TCRdb holds only the in-frame ones, with some missing. The repertoire consists of approximately 200,000 clones, with 65% to 90% occurring once and the leading ten covering around 7%. The sequenced material came from peripheral blood. This sequence originates from a woman between 50 and 59 years old with acute or convalescent COVID-19. The chain uses TRBV28 and TRBJ1-2, with 8 bases identical to TRBD1. The CDR3 nucleotides are TGTGCCAGCAGTTTCCCGGACAGGGTTGAGGACACCTTC. Encoded protein: CASSFPDRVEDTF.